This T cell receptor (beta chain) was profiled in a study of T cell clusters in autoimmune cytopenias. TRB rearrangements were amplified by touch-down multiplex PCR with mixed TRB-A/B primers. TCRdb re-called the multiplex PCR reads and gives one entry per CDR3 protein, without DNA. The table for this sample gives about 2,000 distinct CDR3 sequences. This CDR3 has 12 amino acids. Germline V lookup: CDR1 SQVTM, CDR2 ANQGSEA. Tens of thousands of genome equivalents of blood DNA were amplified for TRB. The specimen was peripheral blood. The TCR sequence derives from a human donor with an autoimmune cytopenia, with autoimmune hepatitis or in good health (not recorded which). J is TRBJ1-5 and V is TRBV29-1; TCRdb's D gene call, TRBD1, goes unchecked for lack of DNA. CDR3 residues: CSGRQPDQPQHF.